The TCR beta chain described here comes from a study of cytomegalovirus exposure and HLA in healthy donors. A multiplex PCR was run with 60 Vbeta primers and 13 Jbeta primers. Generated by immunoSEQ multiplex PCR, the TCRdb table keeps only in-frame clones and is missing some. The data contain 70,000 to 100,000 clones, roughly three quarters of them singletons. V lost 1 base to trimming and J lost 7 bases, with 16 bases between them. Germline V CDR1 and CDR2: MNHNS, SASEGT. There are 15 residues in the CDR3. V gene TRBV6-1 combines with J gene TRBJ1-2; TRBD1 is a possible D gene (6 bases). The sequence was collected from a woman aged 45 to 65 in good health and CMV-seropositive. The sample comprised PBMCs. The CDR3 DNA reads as TGTGCCAGCAGTGAAGTGTGGCAGGGGAGCGGTGGCTACACCTTC. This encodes CASSEVWQGSGGYTF.